The text below deals with one T cell receptor (beta chain). Its matching antigen is unknown. Deletions cut 0 bases from V and 2 bases from J, with 7 bases between. The CDR3 covers 14 residues. Germline V gene sequence: CDR1 MNHEY, CDR2 SMNVEV (reference sequence). This specimen belongs to a study of T cell responses to AZD1222 COVID-19 vaccine. General study points: Only six individuals given AZD1222 were seropositive at baseline. Among spike-specific TCRs, nearly half reportedly target unmutated variant regions. After the peak T cell response, and only then, were repertoires sampled.

Data came from immunoSEQ multiplex PCR; TCRdb stores just in-frame clones and leaves some out. This table has about 130,000 clones, about 91% appearing once. V gene TRBV27 combines with J gene TRBJ1-1; the D is unclear. Sequenced here: peripheral blood, sampled on day 0 of AZD1222 vaccination. This clonotype was sampled from an adult in good health. For the CDR3, the DNA is TGTGCCAGCAGTTTATCACGATATAACACTGAAGCTTTCTTT. Translating gives CASSLSRYNTEAFF.